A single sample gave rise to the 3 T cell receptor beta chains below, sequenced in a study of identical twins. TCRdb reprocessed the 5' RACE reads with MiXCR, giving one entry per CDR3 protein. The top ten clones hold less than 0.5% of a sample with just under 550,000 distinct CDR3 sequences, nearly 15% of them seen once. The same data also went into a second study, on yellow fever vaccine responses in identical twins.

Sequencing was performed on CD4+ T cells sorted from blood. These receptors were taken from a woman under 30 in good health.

The CDR3 loop is CASLFRGSDTQYF. The DNA for the CDR3 is TGTGCCAGCCTTTTCCGGGGTTCAGATACGCAGTATTTT. This chain connects TRBV7-2 to TRBJ2-3; possible D gene TRBD2, 5 bases. The CDR3 loop spans 13 amino acids. The V and J ends lost 8 bases and 4 bases respectively, with 13 bases between them. CDR1 is SGHTA, CDR2 FQGNSA, per germline.

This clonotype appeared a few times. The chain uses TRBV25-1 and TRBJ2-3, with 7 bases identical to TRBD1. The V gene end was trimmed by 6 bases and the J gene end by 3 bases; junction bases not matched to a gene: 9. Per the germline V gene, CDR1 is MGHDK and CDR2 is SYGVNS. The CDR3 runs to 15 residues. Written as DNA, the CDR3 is TGTGCCAGCAGCCGCCGGGACAGCCTAACAGATACGCAGTATTTT. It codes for CASSRRDSLTDTQYF.

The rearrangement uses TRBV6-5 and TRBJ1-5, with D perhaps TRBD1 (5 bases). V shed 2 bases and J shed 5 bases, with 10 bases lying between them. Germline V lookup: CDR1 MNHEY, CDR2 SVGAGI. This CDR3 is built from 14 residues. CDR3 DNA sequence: TGTGCCAGCAGTTACGGGTCGGGGGATCAGCCCCAGCATTTT. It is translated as CASSYGSGDQPQHF.